Sequencing of this T cell receptor beta chain was carried out in a study of T cells after yellow fever vaccination. TCR cDNA, made by 5'RACE template switching, carried an added universal primer site and UMIs. Using its own MiXCR run on the 5' RACE reads, TCRdb lists one record per CDR3 protein. The sample has around 550,000 distinct CDR3 sequences; roughly 19% are singletons. The germline CDR1 and CDR2 sequences are MGHDK and SYGVNS. The CDR3 has 16 residues. The trim removed 5 bases at V and 7 bases at J, leaving 11 bases unmatched. The study, taken as a whole, reports: Most primary-vaccination clones reappeared after the booster (approximately 95% CD4, roughly 88% CD8). Abundant clonotypes (contaminants from the bulk population) could be present in FACS-sorted repertoires. Researchers report a weaker secondary response that nonetheless peaked faster, day 5 versus 15.

On this clonotype: As yet, its antigen is unknown.

Material: PBMCs, obtained 15 days after the yellow fever booster vaccination. The chain employs TRBV25-1 and TRBJ2-1; 10 bases agree with TRBD2. This TCR derives from a man younger than 45 who received the YFV17D yellow fever vaccine. CDR3 in amino acids: CASSLAPGLASNEQFF. The CDR3, as DNA: TGTGCCAGCAGTCTTGCCCCGGGACTAGCGTCAAATGAGCAGTTCTTC.